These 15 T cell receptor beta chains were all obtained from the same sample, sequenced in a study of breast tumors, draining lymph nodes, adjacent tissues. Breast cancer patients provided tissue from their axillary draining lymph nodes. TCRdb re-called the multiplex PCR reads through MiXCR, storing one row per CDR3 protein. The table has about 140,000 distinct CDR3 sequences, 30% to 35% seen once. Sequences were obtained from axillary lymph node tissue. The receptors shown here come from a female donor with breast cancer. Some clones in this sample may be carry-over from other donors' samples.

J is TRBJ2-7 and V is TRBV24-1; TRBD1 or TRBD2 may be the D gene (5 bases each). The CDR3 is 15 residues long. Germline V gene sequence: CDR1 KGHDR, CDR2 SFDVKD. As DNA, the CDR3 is TGCGACACCAGTGTTTCGGGGCAGGGTGGTGACGAGCAGTACGTC. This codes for CDTSVSGQGGDEQYV.

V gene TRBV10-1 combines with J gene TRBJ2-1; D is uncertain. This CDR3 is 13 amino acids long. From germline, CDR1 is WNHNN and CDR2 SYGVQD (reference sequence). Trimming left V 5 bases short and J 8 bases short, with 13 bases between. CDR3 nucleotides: TGCGCCAGCAGTTTCGGGTCGGCCTATGAGCAGTTCTTC. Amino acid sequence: CASSFGSAYEQFF.

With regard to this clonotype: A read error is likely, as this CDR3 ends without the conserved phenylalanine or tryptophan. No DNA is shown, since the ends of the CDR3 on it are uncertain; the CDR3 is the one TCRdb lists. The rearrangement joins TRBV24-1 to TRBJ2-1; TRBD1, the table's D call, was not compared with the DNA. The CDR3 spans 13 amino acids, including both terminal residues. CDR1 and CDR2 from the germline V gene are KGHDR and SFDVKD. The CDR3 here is CATSERGNEQFFG.

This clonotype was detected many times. The CDR3 nucleotides are TGTGCCAGCAGCCTGGACAGGGGGGCCGGGGAGCTGTTTTTT. Its protein is CASSLDRGAGELFF. This chain joins TRBV7-3 and TRBJ2-2, with 10 bases that match TRBD1. The J segment lost 6 bases and the V segment lost 5 bases, leaving 3 bases of the junction unmatched. This CDR3 spans 14 amino acids. Germline V gene data show CDR1 as SGHTA and CDR2 as FQGTGA.

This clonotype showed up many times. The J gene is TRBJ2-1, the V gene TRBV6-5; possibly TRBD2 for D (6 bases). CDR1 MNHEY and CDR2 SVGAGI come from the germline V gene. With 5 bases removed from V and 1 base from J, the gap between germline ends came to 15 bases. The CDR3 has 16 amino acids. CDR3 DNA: TGTGCCAGCAGTCGCTCGGGGGTCGGGTCCTACAATGAGCAGTTCTTC. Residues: CASSRSGVGSYNEQFF.

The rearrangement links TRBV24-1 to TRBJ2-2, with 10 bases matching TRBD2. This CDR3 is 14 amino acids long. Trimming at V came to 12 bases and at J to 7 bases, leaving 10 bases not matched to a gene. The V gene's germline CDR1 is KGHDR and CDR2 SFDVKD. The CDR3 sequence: CAAASGGDIGELFF. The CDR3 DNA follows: TGTGCCGCCGCAAGCGGGGGGGATATCGGGGAGCTGTTTTTT.

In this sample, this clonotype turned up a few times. The CDR3 bases are TGTGCCAGCAGCCCCTCGGGATACATTAACTATGGCTACACCTTC. Translation: CASSPSGYINYGYTF. This rearrangement joins TRBV5-6 to TRBJ1-2, with D uncertain. Trimming removed 4 bases from V and 1 base from J, with 14 bases in between. The CDR3 is 15 residues long. Looked up from germline, CDR1 is SGHDT and CDR2 is YYEEEE. The full variable domain, rest sourced from reference TRBV5-6 and TRBJ1-2, is DAGVTQSPTHLIKTRGQQVTLRCSPKSGHDTVSWYQQALGQGPQFIFQYYEEEERQRGNFPDRFSGHQFPNYSSELNVNALLLGDSALYLCASSPSGYINYGYTFGSGTRLTVV.

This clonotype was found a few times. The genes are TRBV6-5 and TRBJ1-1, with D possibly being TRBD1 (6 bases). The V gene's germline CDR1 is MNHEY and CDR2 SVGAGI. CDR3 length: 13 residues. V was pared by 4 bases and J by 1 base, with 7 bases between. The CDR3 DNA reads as TGTGCCAGCAGTTCGACAGGGAACACTGAAGCTTTCTTT. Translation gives CASSSTGNTEAFF.

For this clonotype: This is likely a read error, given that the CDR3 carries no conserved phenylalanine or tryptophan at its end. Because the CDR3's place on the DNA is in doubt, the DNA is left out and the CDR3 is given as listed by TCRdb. CDR3 sequence: CASSRPGGGDYTFGS. The chain links TRBV11-2 to TRBJ2-5; the DNA was not used to check the table's D call, TRBD2. CDR1 is SGHAT, CDR2 FQNNGV, per germline. The CDR3 has 15 amino acids, counting both end residues.

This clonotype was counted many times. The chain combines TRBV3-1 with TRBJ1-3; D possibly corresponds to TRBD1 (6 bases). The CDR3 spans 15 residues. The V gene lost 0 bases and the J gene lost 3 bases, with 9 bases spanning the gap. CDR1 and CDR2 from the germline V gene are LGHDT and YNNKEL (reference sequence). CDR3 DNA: TGTGCCAGCAGCCAAGATTGGACAGTTGGAAACACCATATATTTT. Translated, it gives CASSQDWTVGNTIYF.

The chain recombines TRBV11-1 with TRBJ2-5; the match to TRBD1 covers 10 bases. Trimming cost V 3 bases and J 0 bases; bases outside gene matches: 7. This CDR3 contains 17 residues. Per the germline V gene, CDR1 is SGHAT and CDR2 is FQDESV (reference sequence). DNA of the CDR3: TGTGCCAGCAGCTTGCAGACAGGGGGCCGTGACCAAGAGACCCAGTACTTC. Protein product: CASSLQTGGRDQETQYF.

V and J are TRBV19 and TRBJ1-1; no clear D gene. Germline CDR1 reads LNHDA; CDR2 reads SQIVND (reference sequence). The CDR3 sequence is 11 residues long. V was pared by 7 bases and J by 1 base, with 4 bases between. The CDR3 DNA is TGTGCCAGTACCAAGAACACTGAAGCTTTCTTT. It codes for CASTKNTEAFF.

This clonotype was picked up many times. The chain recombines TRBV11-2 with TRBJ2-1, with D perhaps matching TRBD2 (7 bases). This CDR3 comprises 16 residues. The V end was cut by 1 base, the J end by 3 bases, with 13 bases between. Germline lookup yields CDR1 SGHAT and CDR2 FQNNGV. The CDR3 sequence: CASSLVAGAYYNEQFF. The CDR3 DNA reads TGTGCCAGCAGCTTAGTTGCGGGGGCCTACTACAATGAGCAGTTCTTC.

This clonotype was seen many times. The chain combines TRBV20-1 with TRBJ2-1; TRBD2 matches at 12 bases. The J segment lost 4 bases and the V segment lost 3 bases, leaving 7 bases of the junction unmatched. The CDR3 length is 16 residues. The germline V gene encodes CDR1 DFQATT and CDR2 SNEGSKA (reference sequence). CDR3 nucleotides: TGCAGTGCTAGCGGACTAGCGGGGAGAAAATACAATGAGCAGTTCTTC. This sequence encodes CSASGLAGRKYNEQFF.

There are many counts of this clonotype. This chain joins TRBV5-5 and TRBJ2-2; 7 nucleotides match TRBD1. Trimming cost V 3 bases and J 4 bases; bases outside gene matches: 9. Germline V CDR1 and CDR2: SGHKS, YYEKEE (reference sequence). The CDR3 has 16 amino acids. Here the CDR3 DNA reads TGTGCCAGCAGCTCTCCGGGACAGCCTTCCACCGGGGAGCTGTTTTTT. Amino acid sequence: CASSSPGQPSTGELFF.